This TCR beta chain was sequenced in a study of OX40 agonist ivuxolimab in advanced cancers. Study outcomes and limitations: Nonresponders, in some cases, also had low normalized T-cell clonal expansion. Both blood CD4+ and CD8+ T cells showed clonal growth by week 6 at 0.1 to 3.0 mg/kg.

The CDR3 spans 15 residues. V lost 4 bases to trimming and J lost 2 bases, with 15 bases between them. Germline V lookup: CDR1 SGDLS, CDR2 YYNGEE. A remark on this clone: Its antigen is unidentified.

Assay used: immunoSEQ multiplex PCR; TCRdb lists only in-frame clones, some missing. The sample gives some 40,000 clones, around 73% of which show up once; less than 25% is in the top ten. Sample: CD4+ or CD8+ T cells sorted from blood, taken in a trial of the OX40 agonist ivuxolimab. The rearrangement links TRBV9 to TRBJ2-5; D unclear. This clonotype originated in an adult with an advanced solid tumor such as melanoma, head and neck, liver or kidney cancer. The CDR3 coding sequence is TGTGCCAGCAGCAGAGAGAGCCTATCTCAAGAGACCCAGTACTTC. Its protein product is CASSRESLSQETQYF.